This T cell receptor (beta chain) was recovered during a study of T cells expressing NK-cell markers. General study points: Dominant NKG2C+ clonotypes accounted for about 1.0-8% of CD8+ T cells in about six donors.

A word on this clonotype: Its antigen is unknown.

The CDR3 covers 12 residues. The germline gives CDR1 DFQATT, CDR2 SNEGSKA (reference sequence). Following a re-call of the 5' RACE reads, TCRdb has one entry per CDR3 protein and lacks DNA. The sample table includes about 380,000 distinct CDR3 sequences. The gene calls are TRBV20-1 and TRBJ2-1; TCRdb's D call, TRBD1, is unchecked because there is no DNA. The TCR originated in a man aged 18 to 69 in good health. The sequencing sample was made of blood T cells: a sorted CD56 or NKG2C T cell subset, CD4+ or CD8+ T cells, or bulk PBMC T cells (not recorded which). CDR3 sequence reads: CSARDGTGAQFF.